A selection of T cell receptor beta chains follows, all from one sample in a study of cytomegalovirus exposure and HLA in healthy donors. Clones were sequenced by immunoSEQ multiplex PCR, and TCRdb holds only the in-frame ones, with some missing. The table records roughly 180,000 clones, around four fifths of them present only once. The sequencing input was PBMCs. These receptors were obtained from a man aged 25 to 40 in good health and CMV-seronegative. Both conserved end residues are part of each CDR3. The D gene is left open where the match is weak. Not every row has a clone size; where given, it reads once, few, many or a size class.

clone size: -; J gene: TRBJ2-5; V gene: TRBV4-1; D gene: TRBD2; CDR3 protein: CASSRHGSGRSQETQYF; CDR3 DNA: TGCGCCAGCAGCCGGCACGGGAGCGGGAGATCTCAAGAGACCCAGTACTTC
clone size: -; J gene: TRBJ2-1; V gene: TRBV19; D gene: -; CDR3 protein: CASKGLPGDNEQFF; CDR3 DNA: TGTGCCAGTAAGGGGCTCCCCGGCGACAATGAGCAGTTCTTC
clone size: -; J gene: TRBJ1-1; V gene: TRBV10-3; D gene: TRBD1; CDR3 protein: CAISRDSRNTEAFF; CDR3 DNA: TGTGCCATCAGCAGGGACAGTCGGAATACTGAAGCTTTCTTT
clone size: once; J gene: TRBJ2-7; V gene: TRBV18; D gene: TRBD2; CDR3 protein: CASSRGVGSDEQYF; CDR3 DNA: TGTGCCAGCTCCCGGGGGGTTGGGTCCGACGAGCAGTACTTC
clone size: -; J gene: TRBJ1-2; V gene: TRBV12-5; D gene: -; CDR3 protein: CASGLGGIHSGYTF; CDR3 DNA: TGTGCTAGTGGTTTGGGAGGGATCCATAGTGGCTACACCTTC
clone size: -; J gene: TRBJ2-1; V gene: TRBV29-1; D gene: -; CDR3 protein: CSEVRTSNEQFF; CDR3 DNA: TGCAGCGAGGTCCGGACTTCCAATGAGCAGTTCTTC
clone size: -; J gene: TRBJ1-2; V gene: TRBV5-1; D gene: TRBD1; CDR3 protein: CASSFQGDGYTF; CDR3 DNA: TGCGCCAGCAGCTTTCAGGGGGATGGCTACACCTTC
clone size: -; J gene: TRBJ2-5; V gene: TRBV28; D gene: -; CDR3 protein: CASSFSRQETQYF; CDR3 DNA: TGTGCCAGCAGTTTTTCTCGGCAAGAGACCCAGTACTTC
clone size: -; J gene: TRBJ1-5; V gene: TRBV5-4; D gene: -; CDR3 protein: CASSLYRRVNQPQHF; CDR3 DNA: TGTGCCAGCAGCTTGTACCGCCGGGTCAATCAGCCCCAGCATTTT
clone size: -; J gene: TRBJ1-6; V gene: TRBV6-5; D gene: -; CDR3 protein: CASSYSGTFDSPLHF; CDR3 DNA: TGTGCCAGCAGTTACTCCGGGACTTTCGATTCACCCCTCCACTTT
clone size: -; J gene: TRBJ1-1; V gene: TRBV6-5; D gene: -; CDR3 protein: CASSYSGGGGNTEAFF; CDR3 DNA: TGTGCCAGCAGTTACTCCGGGGGCGGGGGGAACACTGAAGCTTTCTTT
clone size: -; J gene: TRBJ2-7; V gene: TRBV5-4; D gene: -; CDR3 protein: CASSLAGGVPTYEQYF; CDR3 DNA: TGTGCCAGCAGCTTGGCCGGCGGGGTTCCCACCTACGAGCAGTACTTC
clone size: -; J gene: TRBJ2-3; V gene: TRBV5-1; D gene: TRBD2; CDR3 protein: CASSFSGGRTDTQYF; CDR3 DNA: TGCGCCAGCAGCTTTAGCGGGGGACGCACAGATACGCAGTATTTT
clone size: -; J gene: TRBJ1-1; V gene: TRBV10-3; D gene: -; CDR3 protein: CAIRTTLSQNTEAFF; CDR3 DNA: TGTGCCATCAGGACAACCCTCAGCCAGAACACTGAAGCTTTCTTT
clone size: -; J gene: TRBJ2-7; V gene: TRBV7-2; D gene: TRBD1; CDR3 protein: CASSSTGGKWNEQYF; CDR3 DNA: TGTGCCAGCAGCTCAACAGGGGGCAAGTGGAACGAGCAGTACTTC
clone size: -; J gene: TRBJ2-3; V gene: TRBV21-1; D gene: -; CDR3 protein: CASSKIEATQYF; CDR3 DNA: TGTGCCAGCAGCAAAATAGAGGCCACGCAGTATTTT
clone size: once; J gene: TRBJ2-3; V gene: TRBV6-6; D gene: TRBD2; CDR3 protein: CASSRSGGTDTQYF; CDR3 DNA: TGTGCCAGCAGTCGCTCGGGGGGAACAGATACGCAGTATTTT
clone size: -; J gene: TRBJ1-2; V gene: TRBV29-1; D gene: -; CDR3 protein: CSVPAGNYGYTF; CDR3 DNA: TGCAGCGTTCCAGCAGGCAACTATGGCTACACCTTC
clone size: -; J gene: TRBJ1-2; V gene: TRBV7-7; D gene: -; CDR3 protein: CASSLNRRDGVDGYTF; CDR3 DNA: TGTGCTAGCAGCTTAAACCGGCGCGACGGAGTTGATGGCTACACCTTC
clone size: -; J gene: TRBJ2-5; V gene: TRBV5-8; D gene: -; CDR3 protein: CASSTGFETQYF; CDR3 DNA: TGTGCCAGCTCGACGGGGTTTGAGACCCAGTACTTC
clone size: -; J gene: TRBJ2-3; V gene: TRBV7-3; D gene: TRBD2; CDR3 protein: CASSSGGSTDTQYF; CDR3 DNA: TGTGCCAGCAGCTCGGGGGGTAGCACAGATACGCAGTATTTT
clone size: -; J gene: TRBJ2-7; V gene: TRBV4-3; D gene: -; CDR3 protein: CASSQGREGSSYEQYF; CDR3 DNA: TGCGCCAGCAGCCAAGGGCGGGAAGGGAGCTCCTACGAGCAGTACTTC
clone size: few; J gene: TRBJ2-7; V gene: TRBV28; D gene: TRBD2; CDR3 protein: CASSIGTTAYEQYF; CDR3 DNA: TGTGCCAGCAGTATCGGGACTACGGCCTACGAGCAGTACTTC
clone size: few; J gene: TRBJ2-1; V gene: TRBV10-3; D gene: -; CDR3 protein: CAISRPEVNEQFF; CDR3 DNA: TGTGCCATCAGTAGACCAGAGGTCAATGAGCAGTTCTTC
clone size: few; J gene: TRBJ2-1; V gene: TRBV20-1; D gene: -; CDR3 protein: CSARTREQFF; CDR3 DNA: TGCAGTGCCCGGACAAGGGAGCAGTTCTTC
clone size: -; J gene: TRBJ2-5; V gene: TRBV4-1; D gene: -; CDR3 protein: CASRDGVTRTETQYF; CDR3 DNA: TGCGCCAGCAGGGACGGGGTCACCCGCACAGAGACCCAGTACTTC
clone size: -; J gene: TRBJ2-4; V gene: TRBV5-3; D gene: -; CDR3 protein: CARSQAGSVYLAKNIQYF; CDR3 DNA: TGTGCCAGAAGCCAGGCGGGCAGTGTCTATCTAGCCAAAAACATTCAGTACTTC
clone size: -; J gene: TRBJ2-3; V gene: TRBV6-5; D gene: TRBD2; CDR3 protein: CASSSSGGQDTQYF; CDR3 DNA: TGTGCCAGCAGTTCTAGCGGGGGGCAAGATACGCAGTATTTT
clone size: once; J gene: TRBJ2-7; V gene: TRBV6-4; D gene: TRBD2; CDR3 protein: CASSAGGGTYEQYF; CDR3 DNA: TGTGCCAGCAGTGCCGGCGGGGGAACCTACGAGCAGTACTTC
clone size: -; J gene: TRBJ2-7; V gene: TRBV2; D gene: -; CDR3 protein: CAILSGLEQYF; CDR3 DNA: TGTGCCATCCTCTCCGGGTTAGAGCAGTACTTC
clone size: -; J gene: TRBJ2-2; V gene: TRBV10-3; D gene: TRBD2; CDR3 protein: CAISESRGGSGELFF; CDR3 DNA: TGTGCCATCAGTGAGTCGCGGGGGGGCTCCGGGGAGCTGTTTTTT
clone size: -; J gene: TRBJ2-7; V gene: TRBV4-1; D gene: TRBD1; CDR3 protein: CASSQTSGGREQYF; CDR3 DNA: TGCGCCAGCAGCCAGACGTCAGGGGGCCGGGAGCAGTACTTC
clone size: -; J gene: TRBJ2-3; V gene: TRBV30; D gene: -; CDR3 protein: CAWRGGRDTQYF; CDR3 DNA: TGTGCCTGGAGAGGAGGGAGGGATACGCAGTATTTT
clone size: few; J gene: TRBJ2-1; V gene: TRBV10-2; D gene: TRBD2; CDR3 protein: CASKGLAASEQFF; CDR3 DNA: TGCGCCAGCAAAGGACTAGCGGCGAGTGAGCAGTTCTTC
clone size: -; J gene: TRBJ1-5; V gene: TRBV7-2; D gene: -; CDR3 protein: CASSPFANSNQPQHF; CDR3 DNA: TGTGCCAGCAGCCCCTTCGCTAATAGCAATCAGCCCCAGCATTTT
clone size: many; J gene: TRBJ1-3; V gene: TRBV28; D gene: -; CDR3 protein: CASSPTNSGNTIYF; CDR3 DNA: TGTGCCAGCAGCCCGACAAACTCTGGAAACACCATATATTTT
clone size: -; J gene: TRBJ2-5; V gene: TRBV9; D gene: TRBD2; CDR3 protein: CASSAGLALDQETQYF; CDR3 DNA: TGTGCCAGCAGCGCGGGACTAGCCCTGGATCAAGAGACCCAGTACTTC
clone size: -; J gene: TRBJ1-5; V gene: TRBV5-4; D gene: -; CDR3 protein: CASSRGTGQNQPQHF; CDR3 DNA: TGTGCCAGCAGCCGAGGAACAGGCCAAAATCAGCCCCAGCATTTT
clone size: -; J gene: TRBJ2-4; V gene: TRBV27; D gene: TRBD1; CDR3 protein: CASSTTTGVYSKNIQYF; CDR3 DNA: TGTGCCAGCAGTACAACGACAGGGGTTTACTCCAAAAACATTCAGTACTTC
clone size: -; J gene: TRBJ2-7; V gene: TRBV27; D gene: -; CDR3 protein: CASSTLGGGAYVVYEQYF; CDR3 DNA: TGTGCCAGCAGTACCTTAGGCGGGGGCGCTTATGTGGTCTACGAGCAGTACTTC
clone size: -; J gene: TRBJ2-2; V gene: TRBV14; D gene: -; CDR3 protein: CASSPQGDTGELFF; CDR3 DNA: TGTGCCAGCAGCCCCCAGGGTGACACCGGGGAGCTGTTTTTT
clone size: once; J gene: TRBJ1-5; V gene: TRBV30; D gene: -; CDR3 protein: CAWSVYNQPQHF; CDR3 DNA: TGTGCCTGGAGTGTCTACAATCAGCCCCAGCATTTT
clone size: -; J gene: TRBJ2-3; V gene: TRBV7-9; D gene: -; CDR3 protein: CASSPRTRDTDTQYF; CDR3 DNA: TGTGCCAGCAGCCCAAGGACAAGAGACACAGATACGCAGTATTTT
clone size: -; J gene: TRBJ2-4; V gene: TRBV28; D gene: TRBD2; CDR3 protein: CASSSFRLAEVKNIQYF; CDR3 DNA: TGTGCCAGCAGTAGTTTTAGGCTAGCGGAAGTTAAAAACATTCAGTACTTC
clone size: few; J gene: TRBJ1-2; V gene: TRBV7-9; D gene: -; CDR3 protein: CASSLRGSVKSGYTF; CDR3 DNA: TGTGCCAGCAGCTTAAGGGGGAGTGTCAAAAGTGGCTACACCTTC